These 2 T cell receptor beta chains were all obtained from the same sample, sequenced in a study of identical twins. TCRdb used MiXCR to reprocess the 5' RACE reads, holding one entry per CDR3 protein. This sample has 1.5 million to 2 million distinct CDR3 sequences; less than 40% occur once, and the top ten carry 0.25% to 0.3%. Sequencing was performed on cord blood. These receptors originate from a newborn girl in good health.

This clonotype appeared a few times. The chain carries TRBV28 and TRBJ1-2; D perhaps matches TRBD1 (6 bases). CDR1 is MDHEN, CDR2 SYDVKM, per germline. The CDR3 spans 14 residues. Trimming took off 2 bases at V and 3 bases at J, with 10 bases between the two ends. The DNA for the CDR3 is TGTGCCAGCAGTTTAGAGGGGGATTACTATGGCTACACCTTC. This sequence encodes CASSLEGDYYGYTF.

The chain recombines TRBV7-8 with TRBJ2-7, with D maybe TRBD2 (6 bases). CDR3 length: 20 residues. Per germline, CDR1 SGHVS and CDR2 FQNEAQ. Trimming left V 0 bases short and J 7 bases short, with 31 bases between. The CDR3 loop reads CASSLALWGETAKVLLEQYF. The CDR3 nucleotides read TGTGCCAGCAGCTTAGCGCTTTGGGGGGAGACGGCTAAGGTGTTATTGGAGCAGTACTTC.